This TCR beta chain stems from a study of T cell responses to AZD1222 COVID-19 vaccine. Study-level results: A mostly white British donor set with more females was recruited, and clonal diversity was possibly underestimated. Among vaccine-associated CD4 TCRs, coverage spanned spike, with dominance at 160-218 and 743-854.

Comments on this clone: Its antigen remains unknown.

Second-dose groups at about 4 or about 12 weeks were pooled. Clones were read by immunoSEQ multiplex PCR, and TCRdb kept only the in-frame ones, dropping some. This table holds about 75,000 clones, around 87% found once. This receptor was identified in an adult who received the AZD1222 COVID-19 vaccine. The sequencing here drew on peripheral blood, taken 28 days after the second AZD1222 dose.

CDR3 sequence: CASKVSGLNTEAFF. CDR3 in DNA: TGTGCCAGCAAAGTCTCAGGTCTGAACACTGAAGCTTTCTTT. The V and J genes are TRBV2 and TRBJ1-1, with D hard to call. CDR1 and CDR2 from the germline V gene are SNHLY and FYNNEI. This CDR3 is 14 amino acids long. Trimming removed 7 bases from V and 0 bases from J, with 12 bases in between.